This TCR beta chain was recovered during a study of glioma-infiltrating T cells. For the study at large: Dexamethasone exposure before glioma surgery was limited to six or fewer days.

This clonotype was observed a few times. Its target is unknown. Points from the study as a whole: A blood CDR3 motif signature was depleted in highly divergent patients. Only very few CDR3 sequences appeared in both tissue and blood.

V was pared by 6 bases and J by 3 bases, with 4 bases of the junction left unmatched. The CDR3 is 14 amino acids. Germline lookup yields CDR1 SNHLY and CDR2 FYNNEI. The iRepertoire nested amplicon-rescue multiplex PCR amplified TCR alpha and beta CDR3s from RNA. TCRdb reprocessed the multiplex PCR reads via MiXCR and lists one record per CDR3 protein. The sample lists about 410,000 distinct CDR3 sequences, around 45% occurring once. This receptor was identified in a human donor with low-grade glioma or glioblastoma, undergoing nonglioma brain surgery, or in good health (not recorded which). The sample comprised glioma tissue, nonneoplastic brain tissue, or PBMCs (not recorded which). The chain couples TRBV2 to TRBJ1-1, with 10 nucleotides matching TRBD1. CDR3: CASRVGQGDTEAFF. The DNA for the CDR3 is TGTGCCAGCAGGGTAGGACAGGGGGACACTGAAGCTTTCTTT.